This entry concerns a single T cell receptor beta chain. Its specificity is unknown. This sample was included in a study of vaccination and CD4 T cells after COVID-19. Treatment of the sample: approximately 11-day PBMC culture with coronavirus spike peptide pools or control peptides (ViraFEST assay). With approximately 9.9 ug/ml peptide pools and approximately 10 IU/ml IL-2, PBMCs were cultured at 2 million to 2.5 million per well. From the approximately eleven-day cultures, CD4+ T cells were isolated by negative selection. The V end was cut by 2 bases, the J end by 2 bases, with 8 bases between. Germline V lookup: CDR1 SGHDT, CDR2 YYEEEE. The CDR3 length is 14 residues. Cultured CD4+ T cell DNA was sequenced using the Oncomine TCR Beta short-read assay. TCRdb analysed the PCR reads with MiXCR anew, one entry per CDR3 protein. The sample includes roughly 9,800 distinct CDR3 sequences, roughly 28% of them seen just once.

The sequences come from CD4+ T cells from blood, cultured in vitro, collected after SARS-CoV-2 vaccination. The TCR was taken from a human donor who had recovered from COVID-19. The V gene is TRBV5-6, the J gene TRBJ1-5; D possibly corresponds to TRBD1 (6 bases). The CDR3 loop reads CASSFQGRNQPQHF. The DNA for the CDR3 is TGTGCCAGCAGCTTTCAGGGGCGCAATCAGCCCCAGCATTTT.